This T cell receptor (beta chain) was captured in a study of blood T cell repertoires in COVID-19. The CDR3 is 14 amino acids. V lost 2 bases, J lost 2 bases, and 9 bases lay in between. Germline V gives CDR1 MNHEY, CDR2 SVGAGI. Assay: immunoSEQ multiplex PCR; the TCRdb copy retains only in-frame clones and omits some. Of about 33,000 clones in the sample, 88% were seen once. The genes are TRBV6-5 and TRBJ2-5, with D possibly matching TRBD1 (5 bases). Sequencing was done on a sample of peripheral blood. The TCR comes from a woman over 75 with active or convalescent COVID-19. For the CDR3, the DNA is TGTGCCAGCAGTTACACAGGCGATCAAGAGACCCAGTACTTC. Translating gives CASSYTGDQETQYF.